The T cell receptor (beta chain) described here comes from a study of T cells after yellow fever vaccination. Trimming removed 2 bases from V and 7 bases from J; junction bases left unmatched: 7. Germline V gives CDR1 GTSNPN, CDR2 SVGIG (reference sequence). The CDR3 extends over 14 amino acids. General study points: Abundant clonotypes from the bulk population could get into FACS-sorted repertoires as contaminants. After the booster, 95% to 98% of CD4 and 75% to 90% of CD8 primary-response clones were re-detected. A small share of clonotypes appeared in both CD4 and CD8 compartments. It was the secondary response that reached its peak faster, day 5 versus 15, but it was weaker.

This clonotype was counted only a few times. What it recognizes is unknown. TCRdb passed the 5' RACE reads through MiXCR, listing each CDR3 protein once. This sample yields 300,000 to 450,000 distinct CDR3 sequences, of which around 6.4% are seen a single time; 15% belongs to the top ten. The rearrangement uses TRBV30 and TRBJ2-1; TRBD1 aligns across 8 bases. The input for sequencing was PBMCs, taken 5 days after the yellow fever booster vaccination. This TCR derives from a man aged 25-40 years who received the YFV17D yellow fever vaccine. The CDR3 here is CAWSSTRQGNEQFF. Here the CDR3 DNA reads TGTGCCTGGAGTTCAACTAGACAGGGGAATGAGCAGTTCTTC.